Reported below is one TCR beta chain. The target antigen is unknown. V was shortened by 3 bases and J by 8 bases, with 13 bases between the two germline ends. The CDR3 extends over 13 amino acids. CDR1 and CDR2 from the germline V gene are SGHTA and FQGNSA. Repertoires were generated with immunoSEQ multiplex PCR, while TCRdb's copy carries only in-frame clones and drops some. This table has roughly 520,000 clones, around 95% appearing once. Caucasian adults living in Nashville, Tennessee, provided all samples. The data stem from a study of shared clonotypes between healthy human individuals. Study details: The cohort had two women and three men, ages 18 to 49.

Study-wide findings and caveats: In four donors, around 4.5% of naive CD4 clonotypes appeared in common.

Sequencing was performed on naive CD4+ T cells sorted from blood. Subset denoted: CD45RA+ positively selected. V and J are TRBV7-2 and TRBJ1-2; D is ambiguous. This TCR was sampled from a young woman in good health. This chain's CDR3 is CASSLMLHTGYTF. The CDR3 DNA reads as TGTGCCAGCAGCTTGATGTTGCACACCGGCTACACCTTC.